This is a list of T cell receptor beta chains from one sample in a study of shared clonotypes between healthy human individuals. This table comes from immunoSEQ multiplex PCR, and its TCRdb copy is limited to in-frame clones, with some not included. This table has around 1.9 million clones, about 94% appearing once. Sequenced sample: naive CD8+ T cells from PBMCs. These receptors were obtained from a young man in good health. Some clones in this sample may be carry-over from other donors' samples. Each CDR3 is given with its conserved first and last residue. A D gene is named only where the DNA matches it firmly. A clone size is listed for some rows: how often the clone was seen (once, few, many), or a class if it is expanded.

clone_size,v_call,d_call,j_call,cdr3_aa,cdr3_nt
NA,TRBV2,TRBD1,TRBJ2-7,CASSYPTGGLLHEQYF,TGTGCCAGCAGTTATCCGACAGGGGGACTCCTCCACGAGCAGTACTTC
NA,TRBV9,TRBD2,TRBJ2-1,CASSAGTSYNEQFF,TGTGCCAGCAGCGCCGGGACTAGCTACAATGAGCAGTTCTTC
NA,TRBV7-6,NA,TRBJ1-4,CASSRSGLPRTEEKLFF,TGTGCCAGCAGCCGATCGGGGTTGCCGCGGACCGAGGAAAAACTGTTTTTT
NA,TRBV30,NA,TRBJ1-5,CAWSVMSRGQPQHF,TGTGCCTGGAGTGTAATGTCGAGGGGTCAGCCCCAGCATTTT
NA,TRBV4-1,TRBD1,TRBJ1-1,CASSQTGQPNTEAFF,TGCGCCAGCAGCCAAACGGGACAGCCGAACACTGAAGCTTTCTTT
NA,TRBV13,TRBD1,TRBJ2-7,CANSDRGFHEQYF,TGTGCCAATTCGGACAGGGGTTTCCACGAGCAGTACTTC
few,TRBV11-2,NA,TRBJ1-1,CASGPVEAFF,TGTGCCAGCGGCCCAGTTGAAGCTTTCTTT
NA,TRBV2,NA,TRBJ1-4,CASSPPRSMVINEKLFF,TGTGCCAGCAGTCCGCCGAGGAGCATGGTCATTAATGAAAAACTGTTTTTT
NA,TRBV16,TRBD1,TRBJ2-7,CASSPGTAYERLEQYF,TGTGCCAGCAGCCCAGGGACAGCCTACGAAAGATTGGAGCAGTACTTC
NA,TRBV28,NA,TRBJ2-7,CASSPRASSPEQYF,TGTGCCAGCAGTCCGCGGGCCTCCTCTCCCGAGCAGTACTTC
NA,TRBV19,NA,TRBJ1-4,CASSIWGRDEKLFF,TGTGCCAGTAGTATTTGGGGTCGAGATGAAAAACTGTTTTTT
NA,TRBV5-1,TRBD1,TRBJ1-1,CASSAGQGLPNTEAFF,TGCGCCAGCAGCGCTGGACAGGGGTTGCCGAACACTGAAGCTTTCTTT
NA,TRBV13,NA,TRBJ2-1,CASSSPETGASLQFF,TGTGCCAGCAGCTCCCCGGAAACGGGCGCTAGCTTACAGTTCTTC
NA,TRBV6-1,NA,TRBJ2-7,CASSAQVDYEQYF,TGTGCCAGCAGTGCCCAAGTTGACTACGAGCAGTACTTC
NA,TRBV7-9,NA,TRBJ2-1,CASSLAPPFEQFF,TGTGCCAGCAGCTTAGCACCTCCGTTTGAGCAGTTCTTC
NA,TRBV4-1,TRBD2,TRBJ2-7,CASSLGTSEYGEQYF,TGCGCCAGCAGCCTCGGGACTAGCGAGTATGGCGAGCAGTACTTC
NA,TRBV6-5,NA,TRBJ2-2,CASSNGQNTGELFF,TGTGCCAGCAGTAACGGACAGAACACCGGGGAGCTGTTTTTT
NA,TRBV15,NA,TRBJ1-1,CATSRDRRGTEAFF,TGTGCCACCAGCAGAGATCGCCGGGGAACTGAAGCTTTCTTT
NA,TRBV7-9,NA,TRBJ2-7,CASSLTGAYVDEQYF,TGTGCCAGCAGCCTTACCGGGGCATATGTGGACGAGCAGTACTTC
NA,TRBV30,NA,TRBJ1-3,CAWSVGISGNTIYF,TGTGCCTGGAGTGTCGGGATCTCTGGAAACACCATATATTTT
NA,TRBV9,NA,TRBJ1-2,CASGFRGEDYGYTF,TGTGCCAGTGGCTTTAGGGGGGAGGACTATGGCTACACCTTC
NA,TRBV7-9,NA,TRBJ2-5,CASSPGLGGLLETQYF,TGTGCCAGCAGCCCCGGTTTGGGGGGCCTCCTGGAGACCCAGTACTTC
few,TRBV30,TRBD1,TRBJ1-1,CAWSTGALFERAEAFF,TGTGCCTGGAGTACAGGGGCCCTGTTCGAACGCGCTGAAGCTTTCTTT
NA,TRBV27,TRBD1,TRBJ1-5,CASGGVGTGRQPQHF,TGTGCCAGTGGGGGGGTGGGGACAGGGAGGCAGCCCCAGCATTTT
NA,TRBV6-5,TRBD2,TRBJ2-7,CASSTIAGGYYEQYF,TGTGCCAGCAGTACCATAGCGGGAGGCTACTACGAGCAGTACTTC
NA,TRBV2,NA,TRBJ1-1,CASSDEVGGTLKMMIAFF,TGTGCCAGCAGTGACGAGGTCGGGGGGACATTGAAGATGATGATAGCTTTCTTT
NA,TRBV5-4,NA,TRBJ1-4,CASSLDRTNEKLFF,TGTGCCAGCAGCTTAGATAGGACTAATGAAAAACTGTTTTTT
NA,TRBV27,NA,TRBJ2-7,CASSLQGGDEQYF,TGTGCCAGCAGTCTACAGGGGGGGGACGAGCAGTACTTC
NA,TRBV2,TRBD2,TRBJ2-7,CASSESRLAGPYEQYF,TGTGCCAGCAGTGAATCAAGACTAGCGGGGCCCTACGAGCAGTACTTC
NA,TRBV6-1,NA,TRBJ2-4,CASSEEASMGAKNIQYF,TGTGCCAGCAGTGAAGAGGCCTCCATGGGAGCCAAAAACATTCAGTACTTC
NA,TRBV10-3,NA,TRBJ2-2,CAISEIPASGSGELFF,TGTGCCATCAGTGAGATCCCCGCGTCGGGGTCCGGGGAGCTGTTTTTT
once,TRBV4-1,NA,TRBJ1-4,CASSQDHGQPNEKLFF,TGCGCCAGCAGCCAAGACCATGGGCAGCCTAATGAAAAACTGTTTTTT
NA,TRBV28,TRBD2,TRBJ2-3,CASSLRGGRSTDTQYF,TGTGCCAGCAGTTTAAGGGGCGGGAGGAGCACAGATACGCAGTATTTT
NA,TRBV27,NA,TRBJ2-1,CASSYTSYINEQFF,TGTGCCAGCAGTTACACTAGCTACATCAATGAGCAGTTCTTC
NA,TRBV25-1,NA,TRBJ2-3,CASSAGTDTQYF,TGTGCCAGCAGCGCGGGCACAGATACGCAGTATTTT
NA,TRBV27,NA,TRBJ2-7,CASSFIGGRSYEQYF,TGTGCCAGCAGTTTTATCGGGGGCCGTAGCTACGAGCAGTACTTC
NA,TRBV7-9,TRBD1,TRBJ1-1,CASSLARRDRVTEAFF,TGTGCCAGCAGCTTAGCGCGCCGGGACAGGGTCACTGAAGCTTTCTTT
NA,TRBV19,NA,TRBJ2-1,CASSIKADNEQFF,TGTGCCAGTAGTATAAAGGCAGACAATGAGCAGTTCTTC
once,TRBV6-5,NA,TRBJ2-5,CASSYSEQGGETQYF,TGTGCCAGCAGTTACTCCGAACAGGGAGGAGAGACCCAGTACTTC
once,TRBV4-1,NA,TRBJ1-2,CASSQGPDPLYGYTF,TGCGCCAGCAGCCAAGGTCCTGACCCCCTCTATGGCTACACCTTC
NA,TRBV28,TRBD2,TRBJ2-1,CASIAGTFLGNEQFF,TGTGCCAGCATAGCGGGGACCTTCCTTGGGAATGAGCAGTTCTTC
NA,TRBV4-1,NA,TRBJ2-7,CASSQGGGASSYEQYF,TGCGCCAGCAGCCAAGGGGGCGGGGCTAGCTCCTACGAGCAGTACTTC
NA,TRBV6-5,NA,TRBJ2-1,CASSSLGVSSYNEQFF,TGTGCCAGCAGTTCCCTAGGGGTCAGCTCCTACAATGAGCAGTTCTTC
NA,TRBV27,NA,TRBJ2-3,CASSSHWGVSTDTQYF,TGTGCCAGCAGTAGCCATTGGGGGGTGAGCACAGATACGCAGTATTTT
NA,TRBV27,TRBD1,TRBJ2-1,CASSLGTGGAGQFF,TGTGCCAGCAGTTTAGGGACAGGGGGCGCCGGGCAGTTCTTC
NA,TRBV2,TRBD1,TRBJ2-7,CASRRRQGDSYEQYF,TGTGCCAGCAGGCGGAGACAGGGGGACTCCTACGAGCAGTACTTC
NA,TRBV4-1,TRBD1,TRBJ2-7,CASSQDRRGQGAYEQYF,TGCGCCAGCAGCCAAGATAGGAGAGGACAGGGGGCTTACGAGCAGTACTTC
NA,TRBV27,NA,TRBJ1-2,CASSPRTGHYGYTF,TGTGCCAGCAGCCCCCGGACGGGACACTATGGCTACACCTTC
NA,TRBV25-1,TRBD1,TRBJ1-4,CASSENRAGTGREKLFF,TGTGCCAGCAGTGAAAACCGGGCCGGGACAGGGAGGGAAAAACTGTTTTTT